These 15 T cell receptor beta chains originate from one sample sequenced in a study of blood T cell repertoires in COVID-19. Assay: immunoSEQ multiplex PCR; the TCRdb copy retains only in-frame clones and omits some. Of 200,000 to 300,000 clones listed, about four fifths are singletons. The sequenced material came from peripheral blood. These receptors came from a woman between 35 and 50 years old who had recovered from COVID-19.

The rearrangement uses TRBV28 and TRBJ2-7; D might be TRBD1 (5 bases). Germline CDR1 and CDR2: MDHEN and SYDVKM. V was cut by 8 bases and J by 0 bases, with 17 bases left in between. The CDR3 consists of 15 residues. CDR3 DNA: TGTGCCAGCGTTGGGTGGGCAGGGATCTCCTACGAGCAGTACTTC. This encodes CASVGWAGISYEQYF.

The count of this clone is one. V is TRBV7-9 and J is TRBJ1-1, with D unclear. The germline CDR1 and CDR2 sequences are SEHNR and FQNEAQ (reference sequence). This CDR3 spans 15 amino acids. V shed 5 bases and J shed 1 base, with 14 bases lying between them. CDR3 in amino acids: CASSPQDTSNTEAFF. For the CDR3, the DNA is TGTGCCAGCAGCCCTCAAGACACATCGAACACTGAAGCTTTCTTT. Using reference TRBV7-9 and TRBJ1-1 for the parts outside the CDR3, the full variable domain is DTGVSQNPRHKITKRGQNVTFRCDPISEHNRLYWYRQTLGQGPEFLTYFQNEAQLEKSRLLSDRFSAERPKGSFSTLEIQRTEQGDSAMYLCASSPQDTSNTEAFFGQGTRLTVV.

This chain links TRBV12-3 or TRBV12-4 with TRBJ1-4; D unclear. The CDR3 sequence is 13 residues long. V lost 6 bases to trimming and J lost 0 bases, with 5 bases between them. The CDR3 here is CASSVATNEKLFF. In DNA, the CDR3 is TGTGCCAGCAGCGTAGCAACTAATGAAAAACTGTTTTTT.

V and J are TRBV30 and TRBJ2-2; 7 nucleotides line up with TRBD1. Trimming cost V 1 base and J 3 bases; bases outside gene matches: 8. Germline assignment: CDR1 GTSNPN and CDR2 SVGIG (reference sequence). This CDR3 comprises 16 residues. CDR3 region: CAWSGAQGWDTGELFF. CDR3 DNA: TGTGCCTGGAGTGGAGCACAGGGGTGGGACACCGGGGAGCTGTTTTTT.

V gene TRBV7-9 combines with J gene TRBJ1-2; D is undetermined. This CDR3 spans 13 amino acids. Germline CDR1 and CDR2: SEHNR and FQNEAQ (reference sequence). V lost 3 bases and J 3 bases, leaving 8 bases between the germline ends. Here the CDR3 DNA reads TGTGCCAGCAGCTTGCAGGCTGACTATGGCTACACCTTC. Its protein is CASSLQADYGYTF.

V gene TRBV10-1 combines with J gene TRBJ2-2; D call uncertain. The CDR3 is made up of 14 amino acids. With 3 bases removed from V and 1 base from J, the gap between germline ends came to 6 bases. Germline lookup yields CDR1 WNHNN and CDR2 SYGVQD (reference sequence). CDR3 DNA sequence: TGCGCCAGCAGTGATACGGGGAACACCGGGGAGCTGTTTTTT. This encodes CASSDTGNTGELFF.

This clone was seen once. The chain recombines TRBV7-2 with TRBJ1-2; D gene unclear. This CDR3 region has 14 residues. Per germline, CDR1 SGHTA and CDR2 FQGNSA. V was clipped by 0 bases and J by 3 bases, with 8 bases between them. For the CDR3, the DNA is TGTGCCAGCAGCTTAGCGCCGGGTCACTATGGCTACACCTTC. Amino acids: CASSLAPGHYGYTF.

This chain uses TRBV18 with TRBJ2-7; 9 nucleotides line up with TRBD1. CDR1 is KGHSH, CDR2 LQKENI, per germline. The CDR3 consists of 14 residues. V shed 3 bases, J shed 5 bases, and the junction held 5 bases outside the gene matches. CDR3 nucleotides: TGTGCCAGCTCACCGATGACAGGGGGTCACGAGCAGTACTTC. This translates into CASSPMTGGHEQYF.

The chain combines TRBV3-1 (or the pseudogene TRBV3-2) with TRBJ1-4; D possibly corresponds to TRBD1 (5 bases). Germline-derived CDR1 and CDR2 are LGHDT and YNNKEL (reference sequence). Between the trimmed V and J ends, which lost 3 bases and 8 bases, there was a span of 13 bases. The CDR3 has 14 amino acids. CDR3 in DNA: TGTGCCAGCAGCCAGGGGGGGGAGGGCGAAAAACTGTTTTTT. Its translation: CASSQGGEGEKLFF.

In this sample, this clone turned up a few times. V usage is TRBV2 and J usage is TRBJ1-1; D ambiguous. There are 14 residues in the CDR3. From germline, CDR1 is SNHLY and CDR2 FYNNEI. V was cut by 7 bases and J by 0 bases, with 12 bases left in between. CDR3 DNA sequence: TGTGCCAGCACCAAGACACAAATGAACACTGAAGCTTTCTTT. This gives the protein CASTKTQMNTEAFF.

The chain uses TRBV9 and TRBJ1-5, with 8 bases aligning to TRBD1. The CDR3 totals 14 residues. The germline CDR1 and CDR2 sequences are SGDLS and YYNGEE. The trim removed 4 bases at V and 9 bases at J, leaving 9 bases unmatched. The CDR3 nucleotides read TGTGCCAGCAGCCCCGGGACAGGAGGTCCGCCCCAGCATTTT. It codes for CASSPGTGGPPQHF.

V is TRBV28 and J is TRBJ2-7; 12 bases map to TRBD1. V shed 5 bases, J shed 3 bases, and the junction held 11 bases outside the gene matches. This CDR3 has 17 amino acids. Germline assignment: CDR1 MDHEN and CDR2 SYDVKM. CDR3 sequence (DNA): TGTGCCAGCAGTCCGTTGCCCGGGACAGGGGGCTACTACGAGCAGTACTTC. Its translation: CASSPLPGTGGYYEQYF.

The V and J genes are TRBV7-8 and TRBJ2-3; D is unclear. This CDR3 comprises 14 residues. Trimming removed 2 bases at V and 4 bases at J, with 10 bases between. CDR1 and CDR2 from the germline V gene are SGHVS and FQNEAQ. As DNA, the CDR3 is TGTGCCAGCAGCTTATCCCGAGGCCCAGATACGCAGTATTTT. Protein: CASSLSRGPDTQYF.

Concerning this clone itself: A read error may account for a junction end that differs from germline. The gene calls are TRBV14 and TRBJ1-2; D unclear. There are 9 residues in the CDR3. The germline CDR1 and CDR2 sequences are SGHDN and FVKESK. CDR3 in amino acids: CASSQVATF. The DNA for the CDR3 is TGTGCCAGCAGCCAAGTTGCAACATTC.

The chain joins TRBV5-5 to TRBJ2-2; 8 positions agree with TRBD1. This CDR3 spans 15 amino acids. V trimming: 0 bases; J trimming: 4 bases; junction bases outside the gene matches: 2. The germline V gene encodes CDR1 SGHKS and CDR2 YYEKEE (reference sequence). The CDR3 loop reads CASSLAGGRTGELFF. The CDR3 DNA reads TGTGCCAGCAGCTTGGCAGGGGGCCGCACCGGGGAGCTGTTTTTT.